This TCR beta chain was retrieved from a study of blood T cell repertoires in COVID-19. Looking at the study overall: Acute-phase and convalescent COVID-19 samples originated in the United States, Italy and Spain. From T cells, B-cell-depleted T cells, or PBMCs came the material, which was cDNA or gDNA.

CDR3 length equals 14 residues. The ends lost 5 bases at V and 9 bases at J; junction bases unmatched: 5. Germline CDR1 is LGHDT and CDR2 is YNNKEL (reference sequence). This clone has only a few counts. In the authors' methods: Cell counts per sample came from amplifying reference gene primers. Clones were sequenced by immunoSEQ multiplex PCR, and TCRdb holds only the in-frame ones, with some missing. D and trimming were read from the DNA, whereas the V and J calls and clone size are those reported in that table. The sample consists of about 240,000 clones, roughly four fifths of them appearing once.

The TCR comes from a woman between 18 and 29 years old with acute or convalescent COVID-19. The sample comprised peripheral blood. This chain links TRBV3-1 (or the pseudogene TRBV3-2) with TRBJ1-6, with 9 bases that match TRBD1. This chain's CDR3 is CASSSPDRGSPLHF. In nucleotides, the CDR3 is TGTGCCAGCAGCTCCCCGGACAGGGGTTCACCCCTCCACTTT.